This T cell receptor (beta chain) was documented in a study of T cells in Graves' hyperthyroidism and ophthalmopathy. Study-wide context: Blood was drawn when the patient was first diagnosed and still untreated.

At least ten counts were recorded for this clonotype. Its matching antigen is unknown. Trimming left V 3 bases short and J 0 bases short, with 9 bases between. In germline, CDR1 is SNHLY, CDR2 FYNNEI. The CDR3 consists of 14 residues. The TCR beta CDR3 regions underwent amplification using RNA transcripts as the source. Initially, a first-round RT-PCR of the TCR CDR3 employed the HTBI primer set. TCRdb re-derived calls from the multiplex PCR reads in MiXCR, one entry per CDR3 protein. The sample lists about 480,000 distinct CDR3 sequences; about an eighth were seen once. No ophthalmopathy progression within 18 months constituted stable Graves' hyperthyroidism. Study-level findings and limits: Among clonotypes expanded in thyroid above 0.001, most were also found in blood. Ophthalmopathy, as predicted by the model, came a median about seven months after the prediction.

The chain has TRBV2 and TRBJ2-7, with unresolved D. This receptor was obtained from a woman aged 18-29 years with Graves' hyperthyroidism. Specimen: blood. The CDR3 here is CASSERTDSYEQYF. The CDR3 nucleotides read TGTGCCAGCAGTGAGCGGACGGACTCCTACGAGCAGTACTTC.